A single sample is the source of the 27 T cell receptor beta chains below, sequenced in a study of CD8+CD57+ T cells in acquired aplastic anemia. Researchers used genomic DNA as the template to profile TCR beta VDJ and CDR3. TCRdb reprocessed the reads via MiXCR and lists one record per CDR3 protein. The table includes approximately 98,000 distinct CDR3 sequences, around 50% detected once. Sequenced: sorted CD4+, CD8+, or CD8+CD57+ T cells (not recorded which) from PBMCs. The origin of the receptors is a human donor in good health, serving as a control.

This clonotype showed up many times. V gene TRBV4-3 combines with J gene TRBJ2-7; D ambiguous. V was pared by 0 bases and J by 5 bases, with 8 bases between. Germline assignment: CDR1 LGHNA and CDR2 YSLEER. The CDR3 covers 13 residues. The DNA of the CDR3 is TGCGCCAGCAGCCAAGATATGGGTGACGAGCAGTACTTC. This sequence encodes CASSQDMGDEQYF.

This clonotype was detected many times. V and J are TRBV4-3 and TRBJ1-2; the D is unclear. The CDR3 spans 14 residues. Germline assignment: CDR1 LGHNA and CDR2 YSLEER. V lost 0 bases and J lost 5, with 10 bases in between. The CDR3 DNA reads TGCGCCAGCAGCCAAGATGTAGGCGAATATGGCTACACCTTC. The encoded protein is CASSQDVGEYGYTF.

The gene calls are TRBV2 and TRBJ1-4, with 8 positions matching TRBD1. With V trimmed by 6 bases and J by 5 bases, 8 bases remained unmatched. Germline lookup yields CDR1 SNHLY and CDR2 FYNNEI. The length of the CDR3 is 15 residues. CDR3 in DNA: TGTGCCAGCAGGGGCCGACAGGGGTACAATGAAAAACTGTTTTTT. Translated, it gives CASRGRQGYNEKLFF.

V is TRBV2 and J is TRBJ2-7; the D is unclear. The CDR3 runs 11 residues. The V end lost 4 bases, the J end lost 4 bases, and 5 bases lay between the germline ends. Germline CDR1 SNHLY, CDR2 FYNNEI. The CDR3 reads CASSGVYEQYF. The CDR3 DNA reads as TGTGCCAGCAGTGGAGTTTACGAGCAGTACTTC.

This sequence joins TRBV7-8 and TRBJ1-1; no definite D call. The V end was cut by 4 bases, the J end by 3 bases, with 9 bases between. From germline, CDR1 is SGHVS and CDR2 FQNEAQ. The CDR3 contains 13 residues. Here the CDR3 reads CASSYSAYTEAFF. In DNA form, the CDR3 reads TGTGCCAGCAGCTACTCAGCGTACACTGAAGCTTTCTTT.

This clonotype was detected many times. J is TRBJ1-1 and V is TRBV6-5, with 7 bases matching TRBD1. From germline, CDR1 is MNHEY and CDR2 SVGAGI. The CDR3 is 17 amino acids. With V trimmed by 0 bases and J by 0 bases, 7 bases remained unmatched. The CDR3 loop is CASSYSIRQGMNTEAFF. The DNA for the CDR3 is TGTGCCAGCAGTTACTCTATCCGACAGGGTATGAACACTGAAGCTTTCTTT.

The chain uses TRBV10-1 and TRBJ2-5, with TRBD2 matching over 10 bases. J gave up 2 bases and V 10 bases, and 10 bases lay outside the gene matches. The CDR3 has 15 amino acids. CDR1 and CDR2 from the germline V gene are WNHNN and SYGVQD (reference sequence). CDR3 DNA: TGCGCCAATAGAACTAGCGGGGCCACTCAAGAGACCCAGTACTTC. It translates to CANRTSGATQETQYF.

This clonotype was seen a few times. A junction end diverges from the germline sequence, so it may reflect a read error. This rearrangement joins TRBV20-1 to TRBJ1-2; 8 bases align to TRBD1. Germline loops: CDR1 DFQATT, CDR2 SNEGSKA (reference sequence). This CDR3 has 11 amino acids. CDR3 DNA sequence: TGCAGTGCTAGGGACAGGGTAACAGGCCAATTC. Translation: CSARDRVTGQF.

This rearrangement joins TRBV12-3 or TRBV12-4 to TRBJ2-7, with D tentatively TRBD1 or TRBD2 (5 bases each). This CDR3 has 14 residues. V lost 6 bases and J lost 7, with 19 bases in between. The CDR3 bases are TGTGCCAGCAGCCCAGAGGTCGGGGCGTGGGAGCAGTACTTC. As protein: CASSPEVGAWEQYF.

CDR3: CASSLRDGLSYEQYF. The CDR3 coding sequence is TGTGCCAGCAGCTTAAGGGACGGACTATCCTACGAGCAGTACTTC. This chain uses TRBV7-6 with TRBJ2-7, with TRBD2 as a possible D gene (6 bases). With 2 bases removed from V and 1 base from J, the gap between germline ends came to 12 bases. This CDR3 is 15 amino acids long. Germline V gene sequence: CDR1 SGHVS, CDR2 FNYEAQ.

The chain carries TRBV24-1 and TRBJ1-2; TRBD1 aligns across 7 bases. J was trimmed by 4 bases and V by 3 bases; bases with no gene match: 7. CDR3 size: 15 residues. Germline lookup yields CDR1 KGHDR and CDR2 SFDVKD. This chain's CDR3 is CATSDLTSGGYGYTF. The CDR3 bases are TGTGCCACCAGTGATCTAACTTCAGGGGGCTATGGCTACACCTTC.

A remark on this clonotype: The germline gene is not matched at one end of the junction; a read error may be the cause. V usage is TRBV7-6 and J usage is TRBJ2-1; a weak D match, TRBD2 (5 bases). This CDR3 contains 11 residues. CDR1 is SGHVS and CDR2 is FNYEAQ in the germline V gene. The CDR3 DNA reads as TGTGCCAGCGGCTCCTACAATGAGCGGTACTTC. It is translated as CASGSYNERYF.

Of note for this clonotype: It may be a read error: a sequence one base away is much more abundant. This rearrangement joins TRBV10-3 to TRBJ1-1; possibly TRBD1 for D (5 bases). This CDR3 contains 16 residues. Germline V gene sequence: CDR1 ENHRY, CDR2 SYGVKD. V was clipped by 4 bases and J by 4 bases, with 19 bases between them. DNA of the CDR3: TGTGCCATCAGTGGGGACGTGCAGTGGCGGGGCACTGAAGCTTTCTTT. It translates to CAISGDVQWRGTEAFF.

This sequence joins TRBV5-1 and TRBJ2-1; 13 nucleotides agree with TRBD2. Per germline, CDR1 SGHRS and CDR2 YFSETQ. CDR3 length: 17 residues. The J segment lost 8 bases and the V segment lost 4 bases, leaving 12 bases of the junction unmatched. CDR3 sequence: CASSTPGTSGGAYEQFF. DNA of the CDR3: TGCGCCAGCAGCACCCCGGGTACTAGCGGGGGGGCATATGAGCAGTTCTTC.

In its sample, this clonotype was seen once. The CDR3 is CASSIGRYYGYTF. The CDR3, as DNA: TGTGCCAGTAGTATTGGCAGATACTATGGCTACACCTTC. V and J are TRBV19 and TRBJ1-2; D gene unclear. The CDR3 is 13 residues long. Germline-derived CDR1 and CDR2 are LNHDA and SQIVND (reference sequence). Trimming left V 3 bases short and J 3 bases short, with 8 bases between.

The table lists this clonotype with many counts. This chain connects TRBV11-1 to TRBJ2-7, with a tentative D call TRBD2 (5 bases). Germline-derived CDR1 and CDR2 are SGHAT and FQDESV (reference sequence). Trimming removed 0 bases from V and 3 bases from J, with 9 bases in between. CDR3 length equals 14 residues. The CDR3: CASSLAGLNYEQYF. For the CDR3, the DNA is TGTGCCAGCAGCTTAGCTGGACTGAACTACGAGCAGTACTTC.

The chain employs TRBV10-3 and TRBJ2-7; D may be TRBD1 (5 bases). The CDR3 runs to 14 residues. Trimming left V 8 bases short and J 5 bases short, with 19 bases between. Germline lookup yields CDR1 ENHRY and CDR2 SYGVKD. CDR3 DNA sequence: TGTGCCATCGGAGTGGGGCTAGTCACCCACGAGCAGTACTTC. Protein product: CAIGVGLVTHEQYF.

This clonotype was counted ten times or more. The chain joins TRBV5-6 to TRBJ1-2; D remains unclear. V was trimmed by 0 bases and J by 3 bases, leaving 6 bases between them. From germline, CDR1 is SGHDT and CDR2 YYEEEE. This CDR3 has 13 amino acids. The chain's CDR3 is CASSLGSDYGYTF. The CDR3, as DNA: TGTGCCAGCAGCTTGGGCAGCGACTATGGCTACACCTTC.

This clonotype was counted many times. CDR3 protein: CSVELIPDRATRMNTEAFF. The CDR3 nucleotides read TGCAGCGTTGAATTAATACCGGACAGGGCGACACGAATGAACACTGAAGCTTTCTTT. The chain is built from TRBV29-1 and TRBJ1-1, with 8 bases fitting TRBD1. This CDR3 has 19 residues. V shed 2 bases and J 0 bases; nucleotides not matched to a gene: 17. The V gene's germline CDR1 is SQVTM and CDR2 ANQGSEA.

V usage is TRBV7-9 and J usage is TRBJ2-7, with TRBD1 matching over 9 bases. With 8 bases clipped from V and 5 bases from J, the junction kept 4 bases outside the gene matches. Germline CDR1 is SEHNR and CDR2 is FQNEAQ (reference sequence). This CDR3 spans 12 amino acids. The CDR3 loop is CASDGTGNEQYF. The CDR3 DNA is TGTGCCAGCGACGGGACAGGGAACGAGCAGTACTTC.

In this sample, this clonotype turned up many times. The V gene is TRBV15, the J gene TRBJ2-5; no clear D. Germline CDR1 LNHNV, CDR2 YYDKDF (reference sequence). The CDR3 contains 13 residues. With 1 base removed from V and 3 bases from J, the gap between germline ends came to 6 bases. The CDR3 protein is CATSRVGEETQYF. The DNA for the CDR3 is TGTGCCACCAGCAGAGTTGGGGAAGAGACCCAGTACTTC. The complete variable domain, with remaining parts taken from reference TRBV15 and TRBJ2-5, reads DAMVIQNPRYQVTQFGKPVTLSCSQTLNHNVMYWYQQKSSQAPKLLFHYYDKDFNNEADTPDNFQSRRPNTSFCFLDIRSPGLGDTAMYLCATSRVGEETQYFGPGTRLLVL.

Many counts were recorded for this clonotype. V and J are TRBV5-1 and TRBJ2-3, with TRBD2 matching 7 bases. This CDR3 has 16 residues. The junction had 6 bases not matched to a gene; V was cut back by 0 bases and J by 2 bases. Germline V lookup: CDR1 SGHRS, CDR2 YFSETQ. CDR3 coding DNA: TGCGCCAGCAGCTTGGTTGGGGGGGGTTACACAGATACGCAGTATTTT. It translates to CASSLVGGGYTDTQYF.

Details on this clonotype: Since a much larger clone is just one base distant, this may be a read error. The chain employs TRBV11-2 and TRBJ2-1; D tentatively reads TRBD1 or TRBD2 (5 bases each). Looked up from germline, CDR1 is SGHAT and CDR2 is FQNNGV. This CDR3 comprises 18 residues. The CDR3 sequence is CASGLDVVGTYKGNEQFF. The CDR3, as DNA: TGTGCCAGCGGCTTAGACGTCGTCGGGACCTATAAAGGGAATGAGCAGTTCTTC.

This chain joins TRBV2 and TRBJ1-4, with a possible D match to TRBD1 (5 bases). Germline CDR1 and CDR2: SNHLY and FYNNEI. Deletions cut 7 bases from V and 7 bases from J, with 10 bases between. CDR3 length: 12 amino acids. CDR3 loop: CASTRDPEKLFF. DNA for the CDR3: TGTGCCAGCACCCGGGACCCTGAAAAACTGTTTTTT.

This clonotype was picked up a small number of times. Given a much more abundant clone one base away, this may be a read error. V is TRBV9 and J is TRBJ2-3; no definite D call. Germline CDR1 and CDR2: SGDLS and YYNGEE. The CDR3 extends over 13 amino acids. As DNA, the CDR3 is TGTGCCGGCAGCGCCCGGCTAGCAGATACGCAGTATTTT. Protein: CAGSARLADTQYF.

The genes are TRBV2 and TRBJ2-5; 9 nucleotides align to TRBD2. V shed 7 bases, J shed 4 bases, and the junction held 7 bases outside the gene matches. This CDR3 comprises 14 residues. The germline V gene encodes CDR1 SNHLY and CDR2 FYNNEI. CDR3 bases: TGTGCCAGCAATCCTAGCGGGGTTGGAGAGACCCAGTACTTC. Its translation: CASNPSGVGETQYF.

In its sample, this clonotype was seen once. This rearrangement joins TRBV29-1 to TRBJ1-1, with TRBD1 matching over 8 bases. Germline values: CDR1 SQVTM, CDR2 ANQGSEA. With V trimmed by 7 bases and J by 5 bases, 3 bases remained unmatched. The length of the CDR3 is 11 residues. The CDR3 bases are TGCAGCGCCAGACAGGGGACTGAAGCTTTCTTT. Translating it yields CSARQGTEAFF.